The 21 T cell receptor beta chains below were found in one sample sequenced in a study of T-cell reconstitution after alpha-beta-depleted transplantation in children. Molecular barcoding with unique molecular identifiers was used for the TCRbeta library. TCRdb reprocessed the PCR reads with MiXCR, giving one entry per CDR3 protein. The sample carries some 48,000 distinct CDR3 sequences, over 4.5% recorded once. The sample here was PBMCs, mostly from graft donor cells, taken 60 days after TCRalphabeta/CD19-depleted stem cell transplant. All receptors come from a female patient younger than 10 who had a stem cell transplant for aplastic anemia, so the T cells may come from the graft donor.

This clonotype was detected many times. The chain joins TRBV9 to TRBJ1-2, with 9 bases fitting TRBD1. The CDR3 loop spans 15 amino acids. Germline CDR1 is SGDLS and CDR2 is YYNGEE. V gave up 4 bases and J gave up 6 bases; unmatched junction bases: 10. This chain's CDR3 is CASSRSSDRGNGYTF. The DNA for the CDR3 is TGTGCCAGCAGCAGGAGTTCGGACAGGGGAAATGGCTACACCTTC.

This chain uses TRBV7-9 with TRBJ2-7; the D call may be TRBD1 or TRBD2 (5 bases each). The V end lost 5 bases, the J end lost 4 bases, and 15 bases lay between the germline ends. The CDR3 is 14 amino acids. In germline, CDR1 is SEHNR, CDR2 FQNEAQ (reference sequence). The CDR3 coding sequence is TGTGCCAGCAGCCCGGGACCGCTAAGATACGAGCAGTACTTC. Translating gives CASSPGPLRYEQYF.

In its sample, this clonotype was seen many times. The CDR3 DNA reads TGTGCCAGCAGCCCCCGGGACTATGGAGAGACCCAGTACTTC. As protein: CASSPRDYGETQYF. The chain couples TRBV7-9 to TRBJ2-5, with 7 bases matching TRBD2. Trimming cost V 5 bases and J 4 bases; bases outside gene matches: 7. Germline CDR1 and CDR2: SEHNR and FQNEAQ (reference sequence). The CDR3 has 14 amino acids. The variable domain in full, completed from reference TRBV7-9 and TRBJ2-5, reads DTGVSQNPRHKITKRGQNVTFRCDPISEHNRLYWYRQTLGQGPEFLTYFQNEAQLEKSRLLSDRFSAERPKGSFSTLEIQRTEQGDSAMYLCASSPRDYGETQYFGPGTRLLVL.

This clonotype was detected ten times or more. The J gene is TRBJ2-7, the V gene TRBV7-9, with D perhaps matching TRBD2 (5 bases). The CDR3 extends over 13 amino acids. Trimming removed 4 bases from V and 3 bases from J, with 10 bases in between. Germline values: CDR1 SEHNR, CDR2 FQNEAQ (reference sequence). DNA for the CDR3: TGTGCCAGCAGCTGGGGAGAAGGCTACGAGCAGTACGTC. Translated: CASSWGEGYEQYV.

This clonotype appeared many times. This sequence joins TRBV21-1 and TRBJ2-7. TRBV21-1 is a documented pseudogene. The CDR3 runs 13 residues. Written as DNA, the CDR3 is TGTGCCAGCAGCAAAGAGAACCTCTACGAGCAGTACTTC. Amino acid sequence: CASSKENLYEQYF.

This clonotype was seen repeatedly, ten times or more. The chain has TRBV24-1 and TRBJ2-1; 9 nucleotides agree with TRBD1. CDR1 and CDR2 (germline): KGHDR, SFDVKD. Unmatched junction bases numbered 10, after V lost 7 bases and J lost 10 bases. The CDR3 length is 14 residues. CDR3 nucleotides: TGTGCCACCAGCAACCAAAACGGACAGGGGGAGCAGTTCTTC. This gives the protein CATSNQNGQGEQFF.

In the case of this clonotype: A much larger clonotype is one base distant, so this may be a read error. J is TRBJ2-5 and V is TRBV7-2; D unclear. Germline V gene data show CDR1 as SGHTA and CDR2 as FQGNSA. Trimming pared 3 bases from V and 0 bases from J, leaving 2 bases between. This CDR3 comprises 12 residues. CDR3 DNA: TGTGCCAGCAGCTTTTACCAAGAGACCCAGTACTTC. It codes for CASSFYQETQYF.

This clonotype has at least ten counts. The chain recombines TRBV5-1 with TRBJ2-7; D unresolved. CDR1 and CDR2 from the germline V gene are SGHRS and YFSETQ. The ends were cut back, 2 bases at V and 4 bases at J, with 10 bases in the middle. The CDR3 is 13 amino acids. CDR3 in DNA: TGCGCCAGCAGCTTTAACAGCAGATACGAGCAGTACTTC. Translation gives CASSFNSRYEQYF.

The chain recombines TRBV4-2 with TRBJ2-7, with 7 bases that match TRBD2. CDR1 is LGHNA, CDR2 YNFKEQ, per germline. The CDR3 is 14 amino acids. Trimming at V came to 0 bases and at J to 2 bases, leaving 1 base not matched to a gene. The CDR3 DNA follows: TGTGCCAGCAGCCAAGATCTAGCGGCCTACGAGCAGTACTTC. It specifies CASSQDLAAYEQYF.

As to this clonotype: Just one base apart from a much larger clone, this may be a read error. Because it lacks the conserved phenylalanine or tryptophan at the end, this CDR3 is likely a read error. The chain joins TRBV25-1 to TRBJ1-6; D not certain. Germline CDR1 reads MGHDK; CDR2 reads SYGVNS. This CDR3 comprises 14 residues. Trimming pared 4 bases from V and 9 bases from J, leaving 13 bases between. CDR3 DNA sequence: TGTGCCAGCAGTGTCCTCCGGGGTTCTTCACCCCTCCACTAT. It translates to CASSVLRGSSPLHY.

This clonotype was observed many times. This chain connects TRBV7-3 to TRBJ2-1; D is uncertain. V was clipped by 9 bases and J by 1 base, with 16 bases between them. The V gene's germline CDR1 is SGHTA and CDR2 FQGTGA. The CDR3 length is 15 residues. Here the CDR3 reads CASPRLVNSYNEQFF. CDR3 sequence (DNA): TGTGCCAGTCCCCGATTGGTAAATTCCTACAATGAGCAGTTCTTC.

On this clonotype itself: This may be a read error, as it is one base from a much larger clone. This chain uses TRBV4-1 with TRBJ2-3; D unclear. The CDR3 sequence is 15 residues long. From germline, CDR1 is MGHRA and CDR2 YSYEKL. The CDR3 DNA reads as TGCGTCAGCAGCCAAGATACCGCAGGTGGTGATACGCAGTATTTT. Translation: CVSSQDTAGGDTQYF.

This clonotype was counted ten times or more. The chain has TRBV20-1 and TRBJ2-7; D gene ambiguous. V shed 8 bases and J shed 4 bases, with 12 bases lying between them. This CDR3 spans 11 amino acids. Germline CDR1 and CDR2: DFQATT and SNEGSKA (reference sequence). In DNA form, the CDR3 reads TGCAGTCCCCTGCTAGAATACGAGCAGTACTTC. This sequence encodes CSPLLEYEQYF.

In its sample, this clonotype was seen once. A read error may be the cause here, since a much bigger clone is one base away. J is TRBJ2-7 and V is TRBV20-1; 7 bases are a match to TRBD2. CDR3 size: 15 residues. Germline CDR1 DFQATT, CDR2 SNEGSKA (reference sequence). CDR3 loop: CGTSRWGRASHEQYF. The CDR3 DNA is TGCGGTACTTCCCGGTGGGGGAGGGCGTCCCACGAGCAGTACTTC.

The sample holds a few counts of this clonotype. This rearrangement joins TRBV11-2 to TRBJ2-3; 7 bases fit TRBD2. Germline trimming cut 8 bases from V and 1 base from J; bases unmatched to any gene: 15. The length of the CDR3 is 17 residues. CDR1 and CDR2 (germline): SGHAT, FQNNGV. CDR3 nucleotides: TGTGCCAGCCGCCGGGACTACCAACACCTAGGCACAGATACGCAGTATTTT. It specifies CASRRDYQHLGTDTQYF.

This clonotype was seen a few times. CDR3 loop: CSARGRLAGGRETQYF. The CDR3 DNA sequence: TGCAGTGCTAGAGGGCGACTAGCGGGGGGCCGGGAGACCCAGTACTTC. V gene TRBV20-1 combines with J gene TRBJ2-5; 13 nucleotides match TRBD2. Germline V gives CDR1 DFQATT, CDR2 SNEGSKA (reference sequence). J gave up 5 bases and V 1 base, and 7 bases lay outside the gene matches. The CDR3 contains 16 residues.

V and J are TRBV11-3 and TRBJ2-7; D unresolved. V lost 1 base to trimming and J lost 7 bases, with 11 bases between them. The CDR3 totals 13 residues. Germline lookup yields CDR1 SGHNT and CDR2 YENEEA. CDR3 in amino acids: CASSLVGVGEQYV. The CDR3 DNA reads TGTGCCAGCAGCTTAGTCGGCGTGGGTGAGCAGTACGTC.

The V call is TRBV11-2, the J call TRBJ2-5; D gene uncertain. The germline gives CDR1 SGHAT, CDR2 FQNNGV. V dropped 4 bases and J dropped 5 bases, with 14 bases sitting between them. This CDR3 is 14 amino acids long. The CDR3 region is CASSSRLGLETQYF. The CDR3 region has the DNA TGTGCCAGCAGCTCCCGGCTGGGCTTGGAGACCCAGTACTTC.

This clonotype was seen repeatedly, ten times or more. The chain is built from TRBV5-1 and TRBJ2-5; the D is unclear. With 0 bases removed from V and 4 bases from J, the gap between germline ends came to 7 bases. Germline lookup yields CDR1 SGHRS and CDR2 YFSETQ. The CDR3 is 13 amino acids. The CDR3 DNA sequence: TGCGCCAGCAGCTTGGGAGGTGGAGAGACCCAGTACTTC. Protein product: CASSLGGGETQYF. The full variable domain, in which reference TRBV5-1 and TRBJ2-5 provide the parts outside the CDR3, is KAGVTQTPRYLIKTRGQQVTLSCSPISGHRSVSWYQQTPGQGLQFLFEYFSETQRNKGNFPGRFSGRQFSNSRSEMNVSTLELGDSALYLCASSLGGGETQYFGPGTRLLVL.

This clonotype was counted many times. The rearrangement links TRBV20-1 to TRBJ2-7, with 13 bases identical to TRBD2. The CDR3 totals 14 residues. V was clipped by 6 bases and J by 5 bases; unmatched bases: 7. From germline, CDR1 is DFQATT and CDR2 SNEGSKA (reference sequence). CDR3 DNA sequence: TGCAGTGCCTCGGGACTAGCGGGATCGGACGAGCAGTACTTC. This translates into CSASGLAGSDEQYF.

This clonotype was seen ten or more times. This chain joins TRBV2 and TRBJ1-5; possibly TRBD1 for D (6 bases). The germline gives CDR1 SNHLY, CDR2 FYNNEI. The CDR3 loop spans 14 amino acids. Trimming cost V 9 bases and J 7 bases, with 19 bases left between them. The CDR3 DNA sequence: TGTGCCAGGACAGGCGTCCTCTCACGACAGCCCCAGCATTTT. Translating it yields CARTGVLSRQPQHF. Looking up the rest from reference TRBV2 and TRBJ1-5 gives the full variable domain: EPEVTQTPSHQVTQMGQEVILRCVPISNHLYFYWYRQILGQKVEFLVSFYNNEISEKSEIFDDQFSVERPDGSNFTLKIRSTKLEDSAMYFCARTGVLSRQPQHFGDGTRLSIL.